The T cell receptor (beta chain) described here comes from a study of memory CD4+ T cells and cytomegalovirus serostatus. Findings and caveats of the study: CD4+ memory repertoires contained about two fifths of the 164 reported CMV TCRbeta sequences. Suggested: most of the CMV-linked TCR signature lies in CD4+ memory cells.

TCRdb's table, derived via immunoSEQ multiplex PCR, lists solely in-frame clones and lacks some. The repertoire holds around 50,000 clones, with around 82% as singletons. Single viable CD3+CD4+CD8-CD45RO+ cells were sorted as the memory CD4+ T cells. CMV serostatus came from serum IgG against pp150, pp28, p38, p52. On this clone itself: Its antigen is undetermined.

Looked up from germline, CDR1 is SGHVS and CDR2 is FQNEAQ. This CDR3 is 15 amino acids long. With 2 bases removed from V and 4 bases from J, the gap between germline ends came to 14 bases. Sequencing input: memory CD4+ T cells from blood. The receptor was derived from an adult in good health and CMV-seronegative. V and J are TRBV7-8 and TRBJ2-5, with D perhaps given as TRBD1 or TRBD2 (5 bases each). The CDR3 bases are TGTGCCAGCAGCTTATCCGGGGCTTCCAGAGAGACCCAGTACTTC. This translates into CASSLSGASRETQYF. Complete variable domain (other parts from reference TRBV7-8 and TRBJ2-5): GAGVSQSPRYKVAKRGQDVALRCDPISGHVSLFWYQQALGQGPEFLTYFQNEAQLDKSGLPSDRFFAERPEGSVSTLKIQRTQQEDSAVYLCASSLSGASRETQYFGPGTRLLVL.